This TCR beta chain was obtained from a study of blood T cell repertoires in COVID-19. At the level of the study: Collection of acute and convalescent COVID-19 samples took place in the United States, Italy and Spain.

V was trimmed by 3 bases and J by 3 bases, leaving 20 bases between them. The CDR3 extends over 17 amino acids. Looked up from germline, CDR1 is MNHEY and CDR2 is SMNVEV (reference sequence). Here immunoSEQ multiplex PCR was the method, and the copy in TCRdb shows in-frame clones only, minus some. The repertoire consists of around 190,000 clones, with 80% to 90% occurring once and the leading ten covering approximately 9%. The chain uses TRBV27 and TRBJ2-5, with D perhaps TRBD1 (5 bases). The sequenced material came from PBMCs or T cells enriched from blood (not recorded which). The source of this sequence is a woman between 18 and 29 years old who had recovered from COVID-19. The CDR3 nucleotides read TGTGCCAGCAGTTTTCAGGGCTCGCCCCTAGGAGAAGAGACCCAGTACTTC. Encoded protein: CASSFQGSPLGEETQYF.